This T cell receptor beta chain was found in a study of T cell responses to AZD1222 COVID-19 vaccine. CDR3 size: 19 residues. This table comes from immunoSEQ multiplex PCR, and its TCRdb copy is limited to in-frame clones, with some not included. The sample records 80,000 to 90,000 clones, about 89% being singletons. The clonotype originates from an adult who received the AZD1222 COVID-19 vaccine. Specimen: peripheral blood, collected 28 days after the second AZD1222 dose. The chain employs TRBV21-1 and TRBJ2-1; the D call in the table, TRBD2, was not verified against the DNA. TRBV21-1 is given as a pseudogene. This CDR3 is CASSKWPWEGPLIYNEQFF. CDR3 nucleotide sequence: TGTGCCAGCAGCAAATGGCCATGGGAGGGACCCCTTATTTACAATGAGCAGTTCTTC.